A single sample gave rise to the 23 T cell receptor beta chains below, sequenced in a study of blood T cells in healthy people across ages. With a J-beta primer mix and a sample-barcoded 5' primer, a second PCR ran about 7 to 11 cycles. TCRdb independently ran MiXCR on the 5' RACE reads; one entry per CDR3 protein. Here the sample spans about 630,000 distinct CDR3 sequences, roughly 20% being singletons. Sequenced: blood. Receptors were obtained from an older man in good health.

The chain is built from TRBV2 and TRBJ2-2; 8 positions match TRBD2. The CDR3 loop spans 15 amino acids. V shed 5 bases and J 0 bases; nucleotides not matched to a gene: 2. Germline V gene data show CDR1 as SNHLY and CDR2 as FYNNEI. CDR3 protein: CASSTLAANTGELFF. As DNA, the CDR3 is TGTGCCAGCAGTACACTAGCGGCGAACACCGGGGAGCTGTTTTTT.

J is TRBJ2-7 and V is TRBV5-1, with D tentatively TRBD1 (5 bases). Germline-derived CDR1 and CDR2 are SGHRS and YFSETQ. The CDR3 runs 13 residues. The V gene lost 2 bases and the J gene lost 6 bases, with 12 bases spanning the gap. CDR3 sequence (DNA): TGCGCCAGCAGCTTCAGGGAAAGTAGCGAGCAGTACTTC. It encodes CASSFRESSEQYF.

This chain joins TRBV15 and TRBJ2-5, with 14 bases identical to TRBD2. The J call is uncertain, as TRBJ2-1 better fits the DNA end. This CDR3 has 14 residues. Germline assignment: CDR1 LNHNV and CDR2 YYDKDF (reference sequence). The CDR3 nucleotides read TGTGCCACCGGGACTAGCGGGAGCGTCAATGAGCAGTTCTTC. Its protein product is CATGTSGSVNEQFF.

This clonotype was detected a few times. The chain combines TRBV3-1 with TRBJ1-1, with no clear D. V lost 0 bases, J lost 11 bases, and 13 bases lay in between. The length of the CDR3 is 13 residues. CDR1 LGHDT and CDR2 YNNKEL come from the germline V gene (reference sequence). CDR3 in DNA: TGTGCCAGCAGCCAAGAGGGTCTCAGGCGGGCTTTCTTT. It codes for CASSQEGLRRAFF.

The V gene is TRBV29-1, the J gene TRBJ2-5; 7 bases agree with TRBD1. This CDR3 is 15 amino acids long. The junction had 10 bases not matched to a gene; V was cut back by 5 bases and J by 1 base. Germline assignment: CDR1 SQVTM and CDR2 ANQGSEA. CDR3: CSVFDRVYIQETQYF. DNA of the CDR3: TGCAGCGTTTTCGACAGGGTTTATATCCAAGAGACCCAGTACTTC. Together with reference TRBV29-1 and TRBJ2-5, the CDR3 gives the full variable domain: SAVISQKPSRDICQRGTSLTIQCQVDSQVTMMFWYRQQPGQSLTLIATANQGSEATYESGFVIDKFPISRPNLTFSTLTVSNMSPEDSSIYLCSVFDRVYIQETQYFGPGTRLLVL.

The V call is TRBV11-2, the J call TRBJ2-6, with D tentatively TRBD1 (5 bases). Germline CDR1 and CDR2: SGHAT and FQNNGV. Trimming shortened V by 5 bases and J by 0 bases, and 11 bases separated the two germline ends. This CDR3 contains 16 residues. The CDR3 nucleotides are TGTGCCAGCAGCACGGACACCTTCTCTGGGGCCAACGTCCTGACTTTC. It encodes CASSTDTFSGANVLTF.

The chain recombines TRBV20-1 with TRBJ2-2; D is perhaps TRBD1 (5 bases). V dropped 0 bases and J dropped 3 bases, with 17 bases sitting between them. Germline V gene data show CDR1 as DFQATT and CDR2 as SNEGSKA (reference sequence). This CDR3 is built from 17 residues. The CDR3 nucleotides read TGCAGTGCTAGAGATCTCCCAGACAGTAGAGACACCGGGGAGCTGTTTTTT. Translated: CSARDLPDSRDTGELFF.

Of note for this clonotype: It is likely a read error, because the conserved phenylalanine at the end of the CDR3 is missing. The DNA is omitted, as the CDR3 cannot be located on it reliably, and the CDR3 follows TCRdb's listing. V usage is TRBV15 and J usage is TRBJ2-3; the table's TRBD2 call for D was not verified on the DNA. Germline values: CDR1 LNHNV, CDR2 YYDKDF (reference sequence). The length of the CDR3 is 15 amino acids, counting both ends. The CDR3 loop reads CATSRRTSGTDTKHL.

This clonotype was seen more than once but under ten times. The chain joins TRBV12-3 or TRBV12-4 to TRBJ2-1; TRBD2 agrees at 10 bases. This CDR3 comprises 15 residues. Germline trimming cut 2 bases from V and 5 bases from J; bases unmatched to any gene: 3. The chain's CDR3 is CASSLNGLADNEQFF. The DNA of the CDR3 is TGTGCCAGCAGTTTAAACGGACTAGCGGACAATGAGCAGTTCTTC.

This chain joins TRBV20-1 and TRBJ2-5; 7 bases line up with TRBD2. The end of the DNA fits TRBJ2-7 better, so the J call may be wrong. Germline-derived CDR1 and CDR2 are DFQATT and SNEGSKA (reference sequence). The CDR3 contains 12 residues. As DNA, the CDR3 is TGCAGTGCTCCGACTAGCCTCTACGAGCAGTACTTC. It encodes CSAPTSLYEQYF.

There are many counts of this clonotype. The chain has TRBV28 and TRBJ2-7, with 8 bases identical to TRBD1. J gave up 3 bases and V 6 bases, and 13 bases lay outside the gene matches. The CDR3 length is 16 residues. Germline lookup yields CDR1 MDHEN and CDR2 SYDVKM. CDR3 protein: CASRLLRTGSVYEQYF. The CDR3 coding sequence is TGTGCCAGCAGACTCTTAAGGACAGGGTCAGTCTACGAGCAGTACTTC.

This clonotype showed up just a few times. V and J are TRBV20-1 and TRBJ2-2; TRBD2 matches at 14 bases. J was trimmed by 8 bases and V by 3 bases; bases with no gene match: 5. This CDR3 comprises 15 residues. Germline V gives CDR1 DFQATT, CDR2 SNEGSKA (reference sequence). This CDR3 reads CSASPGLAGVGELFF. CDR3 bases: TGCAGTGCTAGCCCGGGACTAGCGGGAGTTGGGGAGCTGTTTTTT.

The chain links TRBV12-3 or TRBV12-4 to TRBJ2-5; 8 bases match TRBD1. The CDR3 runs to 13 residues. With V trimmed by 6 bases and J by 4 bases, 4 bases remained unmatched. CDR3 region: CASRGQGTETQYF. CDR3 nucleotide sequence: TGTGCCAGCAGAGGACAGGGTACAGAGACCCAGTACTTC.

The chain couples TRBV20-1 to TRBJ1-5, with 7 bases lining up with TRBD1. Germline CDR1 reads DFQATT; CDR2 reads SNEGSKA (reference sequence). The CDR3 spans 18 residues. V was pared by 2 bases and J by 0 bases, with 13 bases of the junction left unmatched. The CDR3 DNA reads as TGCAGTGCTAGAAGGGGCTTGACAGGGTTGGGTAGCAATCAGCCCCAGCATTTT. It yields the protein CSARRGLTGLGSNQPQHF.

The chain couples TRBV9 to TRBJ2-5; D remains unclear. Gene TRBJ2-1 matches the end of the DNA better, so the J call may be wrong. The germline gives CDR1 SGDLS, CDR2 YYNGEE. The CDR3 has 13 amino acids. DNA for the CDR3: TGTGCCAGCAGCCAAGCGTTTAGGGATGAGCAGTTCTTC. Its protein is CASSQAFRDEQFF.

This rearrangement joins TRBV5-4 to TRBJ2-5; TRBD2 might be the D (6 bases). V was pared by 0 bases and J by 2 bases, with 11 bases between. There are 15 residues in the CDR3. CDR1 and CDR2 (germline): SGHNT, YYREEE (reference sequence). CDR3 sequence reads: CASSLAGRSQETQYF. DNA for the CDR3: TGTGCCAGCAGCTTGGCTGGGAGGTCACAAGAGACCCAGTACTTC.

The chain uses TRBV20-1 and TRBJ2-3; 10 bases match TRBD2. The CDR3 has 17 amino acids. Trimming took 1 base from V and 3 from J; bases not matched to a gene: 10. Germline loops: CDR1 DFQATT, CDR2 SNEGSKA (reference sequence). The CDR3 DNA reads as TGCAGTGCTAGAGGCGGCCTAGCGGGAGAGTTGACAGATACGCAGTATTTT. The encoded protein is CSARGGLAGELTDTQYF.

The rearrangement links TRBV5-1 to TRBJ1-4; 7 bases match TRBD1. CDR1 and CDR2 (germline): SGHRS, YFSETQ. There are 14 residues in the CDR3. V trimming: 0 bases; J trimming: 9 bases; junction bases outside the gene matches: 5. This CDR3 reads CASSLGQGGQKLFF. In nucleotides, the CDR3 is TGCGCCAGCAGCTTGGGACAGGGAGGGCAAAAACTGTTTTTT.

In its sample, this clonotype was seen once. Since a much larger clone is just one base distant, this may be a read error. The rearrangement uses TRBV7-2 and TRBJ2-7; D unclear. With 2 bases removed from V and 6 bases from J, the gap between germline ends came to 5 bases. There are 11 residues in the CDR3. The germline CDR1 and CDR2 sequences are SGHTA and FQGNSA. The CDR3 loop is CASSLKVEQYF. In nucleotides, the CDR3 is TGTGCCAGCAGCTTAAAGGTCGAGCAGTACTTC.

In this sample, this clonotype turned up many times. The rearrangement uses TRBV27 and TRBJ1-5; possibly TRBD1 for D (5 bases). This CDR3 region has 14 residues. The V end was cut by 5 bases, the J end by 3 bases, with 11 bases between. CDR1 is MNHEY and CDR2 is SMNVEV in the germline V gene (reference sequence). The CDR3, as DNA: TGTGCCAGCAGTGCAGGACAACTCAATCAGCCCCAGCATTTT. This gives the protein CASSAGQLNQPQHF.

This clonotype was detected a few times. The chain employs TRBV7-9 and TRBJ2-4, with TRBD2 identical over 11 bases. V lost 5 bases, J lost 4 bases, and 16 bases stayed unmatched. The CDR3 totals 19 residues. Germline lookup yields CDR1 SEHNR and CDR2 FQNEAQ (reference sequence). As DNA, the CDR3 is TGTGCCAGCAGCACTGGGACTAGCGGCCTCAGGAGGGAGAAAAACATTCAGTACTTC. Amino acids: CASSTGTSGLRREKNIQYF.

This chain uses TRBV20-1 with TRBJ2-5, with D tentatively TRBD1 or TRBD2 (5 bases each). The J call may be mistaken, given a closer DNA end match to TRBJ2-1. The germline gives CDR1 DFQATT, CDR2 SNEGSKA (reference sequence). This CDR3 region has 16 residues. The CDR3 sequence: CSAREGRRGSLNEQFF. CDR3 coding DNA: TGCAGTGCTAGAGAAGGGAGAAGGGGTAGTCTAAATGAGCAGTTCTTC.

This clonotype was detected only a few times. The chain uses TRBV15 and TRBJ2-3, with a tentative D call TRBD2 (6 bases). V was pared by 0 bases and J by 4 bases, with 17 bases between. The germline gives CDR1 LNHNV, CDR2 YYDKDF (reference sequence). The CDR3 contains 17 residues. CDR3 residues: CATSRDAGSGTSDTQYF. DNA for the CDR3: TGTGCCACCAGCAGAGATGCCGGTAGCGGAACTTCAGATACGCAGTATTTT.